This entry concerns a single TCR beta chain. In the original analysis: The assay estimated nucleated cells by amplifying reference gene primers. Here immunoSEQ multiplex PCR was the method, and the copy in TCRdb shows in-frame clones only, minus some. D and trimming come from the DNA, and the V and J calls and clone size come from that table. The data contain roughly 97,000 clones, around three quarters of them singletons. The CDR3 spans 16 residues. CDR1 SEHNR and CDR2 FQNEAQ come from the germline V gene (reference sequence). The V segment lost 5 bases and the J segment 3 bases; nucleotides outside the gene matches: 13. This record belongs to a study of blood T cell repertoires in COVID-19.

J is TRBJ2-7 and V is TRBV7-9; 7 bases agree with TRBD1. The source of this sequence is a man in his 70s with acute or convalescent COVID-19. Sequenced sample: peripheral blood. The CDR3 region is CASSPISGTGDYEQYF. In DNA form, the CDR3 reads TGTGCCAGCAGCCCCATTTCGGGAACAGGGGACTACGAGCAGTACTTC.